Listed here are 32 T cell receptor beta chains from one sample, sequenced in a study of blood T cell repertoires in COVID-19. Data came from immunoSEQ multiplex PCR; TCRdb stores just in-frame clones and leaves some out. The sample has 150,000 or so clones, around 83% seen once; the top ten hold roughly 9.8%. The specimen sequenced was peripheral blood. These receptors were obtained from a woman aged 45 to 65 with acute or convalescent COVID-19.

The CDR3 spells CAISPSGSNTEAFF. CDR3 nucleotide sequence: TGTGCCATCAGTCCCAGCGGCTCCAACACTGAAGCTTTCTTT. The chain carries TRBV10-3 and TRBJ1-1; D not certain. V lost 5 bases to trimming and J lost 2 bases, with 12 bases between them. The CDR3 runs 14 residues. CDR1 is ENHRY and CDR2 is SYGVKD in the germline V gene.

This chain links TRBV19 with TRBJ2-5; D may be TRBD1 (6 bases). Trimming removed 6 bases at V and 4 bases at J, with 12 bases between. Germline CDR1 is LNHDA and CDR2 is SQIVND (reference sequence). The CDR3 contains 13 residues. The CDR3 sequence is CASRWGPGETQYF. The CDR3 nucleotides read TGTGCCAGTAGGTGGGGGCCAGGAGAGACCCAGTACTTC.

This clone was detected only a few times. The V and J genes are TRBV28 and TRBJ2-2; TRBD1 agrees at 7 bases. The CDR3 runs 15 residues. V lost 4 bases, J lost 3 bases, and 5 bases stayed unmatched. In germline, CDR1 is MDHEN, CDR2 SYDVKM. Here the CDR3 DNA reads TGTGCCAGCAGTTCCCTAACAGGGGACACCGGGGAGCTGTTTTTT. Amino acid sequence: CASSSLTGDTGELFF.

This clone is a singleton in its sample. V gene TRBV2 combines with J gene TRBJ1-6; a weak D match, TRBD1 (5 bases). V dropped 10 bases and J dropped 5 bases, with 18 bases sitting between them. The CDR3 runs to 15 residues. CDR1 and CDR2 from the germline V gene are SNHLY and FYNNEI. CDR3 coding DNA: TGTGCCACCCAAGGGAGGGGCGCAAATAATTCACCCCTCCACTTT. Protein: CATQGRGANNSPLHF.

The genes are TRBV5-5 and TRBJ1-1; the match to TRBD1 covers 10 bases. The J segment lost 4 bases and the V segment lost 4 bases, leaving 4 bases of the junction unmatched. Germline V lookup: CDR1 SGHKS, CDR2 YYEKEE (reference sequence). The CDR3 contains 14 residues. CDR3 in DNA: TGTGCCAGCAGCCTGGGACAGGGGTCCACTGAAGCTTTCTTT. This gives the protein CASSLGQGSTEAFF.

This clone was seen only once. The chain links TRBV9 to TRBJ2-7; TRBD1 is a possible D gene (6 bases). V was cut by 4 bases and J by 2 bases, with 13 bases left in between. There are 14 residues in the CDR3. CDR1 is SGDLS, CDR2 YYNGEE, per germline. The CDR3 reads CASSPTGYTYEQYF. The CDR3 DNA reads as TGTGCCAGCAGCCCGACAGGTTATACCTACGAGCAGTACTTC. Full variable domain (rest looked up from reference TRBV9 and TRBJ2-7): DSGVTQTPKHLITATGQRVTLRCSPRSGDLSVYWYQQSLDQGLQFLIQYYNGEERAKGNILERFSAQQFPDLHSELNLSSLELGDSALYFCASSPTGYTYEQYFGPGTRLTVT.

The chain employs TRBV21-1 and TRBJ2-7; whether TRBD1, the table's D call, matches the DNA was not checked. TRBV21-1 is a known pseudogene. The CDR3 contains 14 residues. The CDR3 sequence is CASQIRTAPYEQYF. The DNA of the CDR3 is TGTGCCAGCCAGATTCGGACAGCCCCCTACGAGCAGTACTTC.

The CDR3 DNA follows: TGTGCCAGCAGCCCACAGGGTACCCAAGAGACCCAGTACTTC. This gives the protein CASSPQGTQETQYF. This sequence joins TRBV7-3 and TRBJ2-5; maybe TRBD1 (6 bases). V dropped 5 bases and J dropped 1 base, with 11 bases sitting between them. Germline values: CDR1 SGHTA, CDR2 FQGTGA. The CDR3 has 14 amino acids.

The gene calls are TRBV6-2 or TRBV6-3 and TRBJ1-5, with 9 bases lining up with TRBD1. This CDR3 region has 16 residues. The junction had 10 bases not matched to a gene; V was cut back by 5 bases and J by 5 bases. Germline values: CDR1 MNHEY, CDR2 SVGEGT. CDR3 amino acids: CASSHPHWTGDQPQHF. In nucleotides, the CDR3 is TGTGCCAGCAGTCACCCCCACTGGACAGGGGATCAGCCCCAGCATTTT.

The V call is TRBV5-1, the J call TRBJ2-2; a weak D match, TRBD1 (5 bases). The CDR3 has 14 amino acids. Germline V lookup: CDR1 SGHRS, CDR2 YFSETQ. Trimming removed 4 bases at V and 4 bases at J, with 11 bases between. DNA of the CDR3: TGCGCCAGCAGCCAGGGTCTCGGCACCGGGGAGCTGTTTTTT. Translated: CASSQGLGTGELFF. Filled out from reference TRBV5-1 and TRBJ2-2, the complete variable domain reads KAGVTQTPRYLIKTRGQQVTLSCSPISGHRSVSWYQQTPGQGLQFLFEYFSETQRNKGNFPGRFSGRQFSNSRSEMNVSTLELGDSALYLCASSQGLGTGELFFGEGSRLTVL.

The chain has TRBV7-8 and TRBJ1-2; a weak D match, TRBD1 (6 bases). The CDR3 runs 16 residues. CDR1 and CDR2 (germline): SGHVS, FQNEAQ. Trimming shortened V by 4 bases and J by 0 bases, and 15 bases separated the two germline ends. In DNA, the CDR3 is TGTGCCAGCAGCTCAGGGGAGAGAAGGACTAACTATGGCTACACCTTC. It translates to CASSSGERRTNYGYTF.

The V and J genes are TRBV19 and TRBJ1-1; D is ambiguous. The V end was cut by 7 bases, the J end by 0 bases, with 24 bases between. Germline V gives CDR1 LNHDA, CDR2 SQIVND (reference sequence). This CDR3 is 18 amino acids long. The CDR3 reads CASTPGRKNYFLNTEAFF. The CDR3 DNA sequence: TGTGCCAGTACCCCTGGGAGGAAAAACTACTTCCTGAACACTGAAGCTTTCTTT.

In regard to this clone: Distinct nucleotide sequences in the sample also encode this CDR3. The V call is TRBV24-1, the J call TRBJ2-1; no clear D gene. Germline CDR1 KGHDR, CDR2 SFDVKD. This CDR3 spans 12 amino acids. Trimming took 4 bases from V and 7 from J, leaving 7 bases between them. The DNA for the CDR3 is TGTGCCACCAGTGACTACAGTAATGAGCAGTTCTTC. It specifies CATSDYSNEQFF.

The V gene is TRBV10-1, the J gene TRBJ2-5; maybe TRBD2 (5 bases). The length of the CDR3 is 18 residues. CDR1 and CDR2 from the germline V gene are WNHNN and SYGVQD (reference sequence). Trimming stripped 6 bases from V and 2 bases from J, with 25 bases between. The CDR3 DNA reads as TGCGCCAGCAGAGTGTCCCGCCCGTTGGAGGCAAAACAAGAGACCCAGTACTTC. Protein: CASRVSRPLEAKQETQYF.

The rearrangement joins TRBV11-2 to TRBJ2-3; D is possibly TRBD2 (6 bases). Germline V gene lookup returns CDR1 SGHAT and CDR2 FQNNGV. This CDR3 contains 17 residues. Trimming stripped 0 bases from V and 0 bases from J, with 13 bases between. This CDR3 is CASSLEFRTTSTDTQYF. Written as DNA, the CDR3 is TGTGCCAGCAGCTTAGAATTTCGGACTACTAGCACAGATACGCAGTATTTT.

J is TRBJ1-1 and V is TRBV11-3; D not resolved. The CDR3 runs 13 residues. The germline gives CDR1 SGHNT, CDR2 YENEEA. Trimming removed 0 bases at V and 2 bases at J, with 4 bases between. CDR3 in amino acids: CASSLDTNTEAFF. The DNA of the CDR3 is TGTGCCAGCAGCTTAGATACAAACACTGAAGCTTTCTTT.

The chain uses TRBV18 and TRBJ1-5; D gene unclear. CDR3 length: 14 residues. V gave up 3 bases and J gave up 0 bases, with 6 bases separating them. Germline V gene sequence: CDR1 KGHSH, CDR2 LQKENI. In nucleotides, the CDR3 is TGTGCCAGCTCACCGGCCGCTAGCAATCAGCCCCAGCATTTT. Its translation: CASSPAASNQPQHF.

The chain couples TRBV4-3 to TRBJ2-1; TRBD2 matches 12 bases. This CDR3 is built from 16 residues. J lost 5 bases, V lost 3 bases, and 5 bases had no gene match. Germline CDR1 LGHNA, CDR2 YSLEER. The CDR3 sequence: CASSHPLAGGHNEQFF. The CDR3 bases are TGCGCCAGCAGCCACCCACTAGCGGGGGGCCACAATGAGCAGTTCTTC.

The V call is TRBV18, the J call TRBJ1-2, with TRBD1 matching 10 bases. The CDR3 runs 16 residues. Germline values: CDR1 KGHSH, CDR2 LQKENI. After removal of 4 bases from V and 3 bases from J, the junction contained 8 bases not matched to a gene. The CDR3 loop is CASSQAGTGAYYGYTF. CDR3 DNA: TGTGCCAGCTCACAAGCCGGGACAGGGGCTTACTATGGCTACACCTTC. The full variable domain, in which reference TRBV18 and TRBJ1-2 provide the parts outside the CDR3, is NAGVMQNPRHLVRRRGQEARLRCSPMKGHSHVYWYRQLPEEGLKFMVYLQKENIIDESGMPKERFSAEFPKEGPSILRIQQVVRGDSAAYFCASSQAGTGAYYGYTFGSGTRLTVV.

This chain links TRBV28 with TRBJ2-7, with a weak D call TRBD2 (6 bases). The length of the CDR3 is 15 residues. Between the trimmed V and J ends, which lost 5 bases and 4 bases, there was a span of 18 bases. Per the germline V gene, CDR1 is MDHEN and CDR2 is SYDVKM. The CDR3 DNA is TGTGCCAGCAGTCTCACGGGGGATCTTTCGTACGAGCAGTACTTC. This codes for CASSLTGDLSYEQYF.

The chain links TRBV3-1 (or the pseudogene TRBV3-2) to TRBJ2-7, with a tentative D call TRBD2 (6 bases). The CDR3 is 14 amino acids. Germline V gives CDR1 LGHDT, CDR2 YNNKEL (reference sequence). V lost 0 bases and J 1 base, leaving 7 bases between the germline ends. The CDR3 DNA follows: TGTGCCAGCAGCCAAGATCGGGGGTCCTACGAGCAGTACTTC. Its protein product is CASSQDRGSYEQYF.

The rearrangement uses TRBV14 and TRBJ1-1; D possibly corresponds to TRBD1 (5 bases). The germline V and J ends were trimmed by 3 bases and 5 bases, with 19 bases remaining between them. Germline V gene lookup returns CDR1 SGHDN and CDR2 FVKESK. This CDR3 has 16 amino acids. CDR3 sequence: CASSQVPGLPQTEAFF. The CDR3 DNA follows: TGTGCCAGCAGCCAGGTTCCGGGACTTCCTCAGACTGAAGCTTTCTTT.

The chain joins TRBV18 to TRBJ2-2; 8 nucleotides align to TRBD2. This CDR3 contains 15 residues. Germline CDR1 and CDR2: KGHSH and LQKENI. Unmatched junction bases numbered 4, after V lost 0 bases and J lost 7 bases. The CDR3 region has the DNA TGTGCCAGCTCACCACCGGGGGGACTAGTCGGGGAGCTGTTTTTT. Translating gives CASSPPGGLVGELFF. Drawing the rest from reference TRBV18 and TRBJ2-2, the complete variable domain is NAGVMQNPRHLVRRRGQEARLRCSPMKGHSHVYWYRQLPEEGLKFMVYLQKENIIDESGMPKERFSAEFPKEGPSILRIQQVVRGDSAAYFCASSPPGGLVGELFFGEGSRLTVL.

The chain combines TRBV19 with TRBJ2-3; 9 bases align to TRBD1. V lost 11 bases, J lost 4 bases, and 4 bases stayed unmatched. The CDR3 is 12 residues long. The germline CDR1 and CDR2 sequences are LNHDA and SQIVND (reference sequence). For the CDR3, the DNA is TGTGCCTCACAGGGGGCCTCAGATACGCAGTATTTT. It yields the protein CASQGASDTQYF.

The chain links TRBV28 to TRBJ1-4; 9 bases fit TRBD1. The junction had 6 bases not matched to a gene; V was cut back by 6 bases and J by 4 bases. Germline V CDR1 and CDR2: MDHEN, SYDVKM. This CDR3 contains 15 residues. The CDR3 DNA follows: TGTGCCAGCAGCTCAACAGGGGGCAATAATGAAAAACTGTTTTTT. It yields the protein CASSSTGGNNEKLFF.

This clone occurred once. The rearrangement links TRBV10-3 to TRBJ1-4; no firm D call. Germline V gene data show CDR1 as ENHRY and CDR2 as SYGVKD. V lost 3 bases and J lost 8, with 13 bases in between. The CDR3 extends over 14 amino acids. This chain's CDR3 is CAISDGESSEKLFF. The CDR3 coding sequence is TGTGCCATCAGTGACGGGGAGAGTAGCGAAAAACTGTTTTTT.

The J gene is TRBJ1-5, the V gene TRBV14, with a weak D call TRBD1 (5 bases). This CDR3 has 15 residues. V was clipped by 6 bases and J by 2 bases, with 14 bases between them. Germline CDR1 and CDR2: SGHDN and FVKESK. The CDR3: CASRKGLRGNQPQHF. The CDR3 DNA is TGTGCCAGCAGAAAGGGGTTAAGAGGCAATCAGCCCCAGCATTTT. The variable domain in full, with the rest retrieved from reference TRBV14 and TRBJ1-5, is EAGVTQFPSHSVIEKGQTVTLRCDPISGHDNLYWYRRVMGKEIKFLLHFVKESKQDESGMPNNRFLAERTGGTYSTLKVQPAELEDSGVYFCASRKGLRGNQPQHFGDGTRLSIL.

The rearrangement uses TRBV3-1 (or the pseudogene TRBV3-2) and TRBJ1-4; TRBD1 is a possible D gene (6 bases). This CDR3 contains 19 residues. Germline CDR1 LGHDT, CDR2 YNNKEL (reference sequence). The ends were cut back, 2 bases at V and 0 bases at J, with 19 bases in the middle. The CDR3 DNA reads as TGTGCCAGCAGCCAAAGCCTTTACAGGGAAACCCCAACTAATGAAAAACTGTTTTTT. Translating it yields CASSQSLYRETPTNEKLFF.

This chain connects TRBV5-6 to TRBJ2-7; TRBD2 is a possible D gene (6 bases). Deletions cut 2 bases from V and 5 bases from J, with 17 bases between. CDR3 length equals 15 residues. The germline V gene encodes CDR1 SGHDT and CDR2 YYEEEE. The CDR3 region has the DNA TGTGCCAGCAGCTTATTGCTGGGCGGGGTTAACGAGCAGTACTTC. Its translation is CASSLLLGGVNEQYF.

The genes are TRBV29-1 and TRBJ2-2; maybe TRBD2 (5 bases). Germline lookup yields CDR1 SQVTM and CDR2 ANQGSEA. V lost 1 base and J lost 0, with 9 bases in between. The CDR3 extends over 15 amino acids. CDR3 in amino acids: CSVEGLLANTGELFF. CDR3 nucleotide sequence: TGCAGCGTTGAAGGGTTACTAGCGAACACCGGGGAGCTGTTTTTT.

The DNA of the CDR3 is TGTGCCAGCAGCCCTGACAGGGTCTACGAGCAGTACTTC. Translated, it gives CASSPDRVYEQYF. The chain has TRBV3-1 (or the pseudogene TRBV3-2) and TRBJ2-7; 7 positions agree with TRBD1. The CDR3 spans 13 residues. J lost 3 bases, V lost 4 bases, and 3 bases had no gene match. Looked up from germline, CDR1 is LGHDT and CDR2 is YNNKEL (reference sequence).

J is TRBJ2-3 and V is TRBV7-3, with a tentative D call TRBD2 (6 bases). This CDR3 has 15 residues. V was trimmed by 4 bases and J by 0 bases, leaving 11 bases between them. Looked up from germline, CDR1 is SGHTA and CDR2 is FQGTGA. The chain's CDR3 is CASSSLAVSTDTQYF. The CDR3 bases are TGTGCCAGCAGCTCTTTAGCGGTTAGCACAGATACGCAGTATTTT.